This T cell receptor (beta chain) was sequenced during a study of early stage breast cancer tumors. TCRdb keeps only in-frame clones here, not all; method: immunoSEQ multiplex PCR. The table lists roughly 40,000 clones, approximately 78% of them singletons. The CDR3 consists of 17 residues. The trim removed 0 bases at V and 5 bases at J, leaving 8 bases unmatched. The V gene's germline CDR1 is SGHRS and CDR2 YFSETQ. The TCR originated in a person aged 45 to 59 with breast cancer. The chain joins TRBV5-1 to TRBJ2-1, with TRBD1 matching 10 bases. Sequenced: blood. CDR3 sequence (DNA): TGCGCCAGCAGCTTGGTGTGGGACAGGGGAATCCACAATGAGCAGTTCTTC. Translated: CASSLVWDRGIHNEQFF.